A selection of T cell receptor beta chains follows, all from one sample in a study of T-cell memory formation after mild COVID-19. One entry per CDR3 protein results from TCRdb running MiXCR on the 5' RACE reads. The sample holds 550,000 to 600,000 distinct CDR3 sequences; 20% to 25% are singletons and the top ten take 7% to 9%. The source material was PBMCs or a T cell subset sorted from them (not recorded which). The receptors were sampled from an adult woman who had mild COVID-19 (a few samples of this study predate the infection). Cell type and time point are not known. The conserved cysteine and the conserved F or W are not part of the CDR3 here. The D gene is left open where the match is weak.

V: TRBV7-2
D: TRBD2
CDR3: ASSFGLAGSMYEQY

V: TRBV9
D: -
CDR3: ASSHLMREDTNYGYT

V: TRBV29-1
D: -
CDR3: SVEDGMNTEAF

V: TRBV7-2
D: -
CDR3: ASSAGQKSNEQF

V: TRBV9
D: -
CDR3: ASSAPGAYNEQF

V: TRBV6-5
D: -
CDR3: ASRPTPPGRTGELF

V: TRBV6-5
D: -
CDR3: ASSRLSVWDEQY

V: TRBV7-6
D: TRBD1
CDR3: ASSLMGQQETQY

V: TRBV12-3/TRBV12-4
D: TRBD2
CDR3: ASSPVRLAVEQF

V: TRBV20-1
D: TRBD2
CDR3: SARLAGSTGELF

V: TRBV28
D: -
CDR3: ASNVGRRNTEAF

V: TRBV12-3/TRBV12-4
D: -
CDR3: ASSEERGARGEQF

V: TRBV2
D: -
CDR3: ASIPTGPETQY

V: TRBV12-3/TRBV12-4
D: TRBD2
CDR3: ASSSLAGGLHEQY

V: TRBV20-1
D: -
CDR3: SARDLSKGGTQY

V: TRBV21-1
D: -
CDR3: ASHRDREETQY